Listed here is a single T cell receptor (beta chain). These data originate in a study of T cell responses to AZD1222 COVID-19 vaccine. The CDR3 is 13 residues long. CDR1 and CDR2 from the germline V gene are LNHDA and SQIVND (reference sequence). V lost 8 bases, J lost 4 bases, and 14 bases lay in between. TCRdb's copy holds only in-frame clones and misses some; the assay was immunoSEQ multiplex PCR. The table includes 100,000 to 110,000 clones, approximately 90% detected once. The receptor's source is an adult in good health. J is TRBJ1-1 and V is TRBV19, with unresolved D. The material sequenced was peripheral blood, taken on day 0 of AZD1222 vaccination. The CDR3 protein is CASFRDLATEAFF. The CDR3 DNA is TGTGCCAGTTTTCGAGACCTTGCCACTGAAGCTTTCTTT.